This TCR beta chain was sequenced for a study of CD8+ T cells in alopecia areata. This CDR3 is 14 amino acids long. Looked up from germline, CDR1 is SQVTM and CDR2 is ANQGSEA. V lost 3 bases and J lost 0, with 11 bases in between. Treatment in this sample: oral pan-JAK inhibitor, 5-10 mg twice daily. As the sequencing template, cDNA was produced by extracting RNA and reverse transcribing it. Generated by immunoSEQ multiplex PCR, the TCRdb table keeps only in-frame clones and is missing some. This repertoire shows about 200,000 clones, roughly 64% found once; its top ten account for around 3.9%. The TCR sequence derives from a human donor with alopecia areata. The J gene is TRBJ1-2, the V gene TRBV29-1; D possibly corresponds to TRBD1 (6 bases). The sequences come from CD4+ T cells sorted from blood, collected at week 4, from a patient treated with tofacitinib. CDR3 sequence reads: CSVEDWTANYGYTF. The DNA of the CDR3 is TGCAGCGTTGAGGACTGGACAGCTAACTATGGCTACACCTTC.